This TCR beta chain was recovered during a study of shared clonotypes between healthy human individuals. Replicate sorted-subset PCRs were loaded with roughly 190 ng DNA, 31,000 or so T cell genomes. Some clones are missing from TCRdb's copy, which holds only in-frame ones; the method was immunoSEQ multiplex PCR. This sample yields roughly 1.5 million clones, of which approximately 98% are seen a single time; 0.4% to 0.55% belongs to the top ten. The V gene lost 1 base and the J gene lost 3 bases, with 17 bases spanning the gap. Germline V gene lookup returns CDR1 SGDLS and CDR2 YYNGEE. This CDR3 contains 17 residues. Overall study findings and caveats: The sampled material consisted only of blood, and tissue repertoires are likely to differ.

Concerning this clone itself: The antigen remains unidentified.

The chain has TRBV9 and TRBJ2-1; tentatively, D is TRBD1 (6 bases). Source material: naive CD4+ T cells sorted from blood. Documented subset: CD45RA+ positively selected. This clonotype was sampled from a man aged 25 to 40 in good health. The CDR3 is CASSVSPRDIRYNEQFF. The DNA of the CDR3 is TGTGCCAGCAGCGTAAGCCCTCGGGACATACGCTACAATGAGCAGTTCTTC.